Sequencing of this T cell receptor (beta chain) was carried out in a study of T-cell memory formation after mild COVID-19. The V gene lost 8 bases and the J gene lost 3 bases, with 10 bases spanning the gap. The CDR3 has 12 amino acids. Germline V lookup: CDR1 SNHLY, CDR2 FYNNEI. This clonotype showed up just a few times. TCRdb fed the 5' RACE reads into MiXCR, producing one record per CDR3 protein. The repertoire holds 250,000 or so distinct CDR3 sequences, with about 20% as singletons. The sequence derives from a man aged 18 to 29 who had mild COVID-19 (a few samples of this study predate the infection). Cell type and time point are not known. The V call is TRBV2, the J call TRBJ1-1, with D hard to call. Material: PBMCs or a T cell subset sorted from them (not recorded which). In DNA form, the CDR3 reads TGTGCCAGCCGAAGGGAGGACACTGAAGCTTTCTTT. Protein sequence: CASRREDTEAFF.